There are a few counts of the clone carrying this T cell receptor beta chain. The record originates from a study of blood T cell repertoires in COVID-19. Study-level information: Spain, Italy and the United States supplied samples that represented acute and convalescent COVID-19. Sources were T cells, B-cell-depleted T cells, or PBMCs; the material itself was cDNA or gDNA.

Original processing notes: Amplified reference gene primers provided the basis for estimating nucleated cell counts. Only in-frame clones appear in the TCRdb table, and some are missing; sequencing was by immunoSEQ multiplex PCR. The DNA gave D and trimming, while V, J and clone size come from that table. The profile covers 200,000 or so clones, with around 80% appearing a single time and 4.5% to 6% taken by the ten largest. This CDR3 is 15 amino acids long. V was cut by 2 bases and J by 2 bases, with 11 bases left in between. Germline V gene data show CDR1 as SGHTA and CDR2 as FQGTGA. This TCR derives from an older woman who had recovered from COVID-19. The rearrangement joins TRBV7-3 to TRBJ2-3; a possible D gene is TRBD1 (6 bases). Sequences were obtained from peripheral blood. CDR3 nucleotide sequence: TGTGCCAGCAGCTTATTTGGGGGCTTCACAGATACGCAGTATTTT. Encoded protein: CASSLFGGFTDTQYF.